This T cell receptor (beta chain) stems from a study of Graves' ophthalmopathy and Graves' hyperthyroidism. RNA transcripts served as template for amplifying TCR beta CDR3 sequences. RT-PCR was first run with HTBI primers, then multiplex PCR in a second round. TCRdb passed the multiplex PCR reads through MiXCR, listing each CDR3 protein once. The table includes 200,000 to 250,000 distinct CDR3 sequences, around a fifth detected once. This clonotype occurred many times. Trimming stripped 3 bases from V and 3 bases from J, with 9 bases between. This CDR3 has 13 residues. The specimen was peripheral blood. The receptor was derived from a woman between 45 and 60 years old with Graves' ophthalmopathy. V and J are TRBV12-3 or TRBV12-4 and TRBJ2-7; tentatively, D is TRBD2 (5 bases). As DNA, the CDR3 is TGTGCCAGCAGTTTGGCCCGGGGCTACGAGCAGTACTTC. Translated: CASSLARGYEQYF.